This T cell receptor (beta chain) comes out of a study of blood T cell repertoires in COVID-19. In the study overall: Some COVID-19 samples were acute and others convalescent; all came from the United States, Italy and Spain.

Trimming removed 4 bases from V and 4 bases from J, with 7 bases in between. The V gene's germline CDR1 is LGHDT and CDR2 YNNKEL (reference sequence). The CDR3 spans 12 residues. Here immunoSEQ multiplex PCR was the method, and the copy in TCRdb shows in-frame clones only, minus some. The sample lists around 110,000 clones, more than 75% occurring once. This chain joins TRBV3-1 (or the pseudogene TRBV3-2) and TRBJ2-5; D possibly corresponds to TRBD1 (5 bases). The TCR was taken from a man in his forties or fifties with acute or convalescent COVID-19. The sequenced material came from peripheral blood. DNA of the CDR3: TGTGCCAGCAGCCCCCAGGGAGAGACCCAGTACTTC. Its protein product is CASSPQGETQYF.